These T cell receptor beta chains were read from a single sample in a study of T cell changes during pregnancy in multiple sclerosis. Here immunoSEQ multiplex PCR was the method, and the copy in TCRdb shows in-frame clones only, minus some. The sample has fewer than 80,000 clones, over 75% seen once. The sequencing here drew on CD4+ T cells from peripheral blood mononuclear cells, taken in the third trimester of pregnancy. All receptors derive from a female donor in good health, enrolled as a control in a pregnancy study. Both conserved end residues are part of each CDR3. D genes are given only for firm matches. A row's size may be missing; if present it is once, few, many or a size class.

D	size	J	V	length	CDR3	DNA
.	.	TRBJ1-2	TRBV7-2	15	CASSLPPGLQGGYTF	TGTGCCAGCAGCCTTCCCCCCGGCCTCCAGGGCGGCTACACCTTC
.	.	TRBJ2-1	TRBV7-3	14	CASSRSRDINEQFF	TGTGCCAGCAGCAGATCCCGGGACATCAATGAGCAGTTCTTC
.	few	TRBJ1-2	TRBV30	14	CAWSRTGGGYGYTF	TGTGCCTGGAGTCGAACTGGGGGGGGCTATGGCTACACCTTC
.	.	TRBJ2-5	TRBV21-1	16	CASSRTTGGWKETQYF	TGTGCCAGCAGCAGAACGACAGGGGGCTGGAAGGAGACCCAGTACTTC
.	.	TRBJ1-5	TRBV19	14	CASRVWADNQPQHF	TGTGCCAGTAGGGTCTGGGCAGACAATCAGCCCCAGCATTTT
TRBD1	.	TRBJ2-7	TRBV10-3	14	CAISESTGAEEQYF	TGTGCCATCAGTGAGTCTACAGGGGCAGAAGAGCAGTACTTC
TRBD1	.	TRBJ2-5	TRBV30	15	CAWRKGTGIQETQYF	TGTGCCTGGAGGAAAGGGACAGGCATACAAGAGACCCAGTACTTC
.	.	TRBJ1-3	TRBV2	12	CASGQSGNTIYF	TGTGCCAGCGGACAGTCTGGAAACACCATATATTTT
TRBD1	once	TRBJ1-2	TRBV5-6	14	CASRFRTGAVGYTF	TGTGCCAGCAGATTTAGGACAGGGGCTGTGGGCTACACCTTC
.	once	TRBJ1-4	TRBV4-1	13	CASSQDRGQVGFF	TGCGCCAGCAGCCAAGACCGGGGTCAGGTCGGATTTTTT
TRBD1	few	TRBJ1-4	TRBV30	13	CAAATGTGEKLFF	TGTGCCGCAGCGACAGGGACAGGTGAAAAACTGTTTTTT
TRBD1	.	TRBJ1-2	TRBV5-1	13	CASSPDRGGSYTF	TGCGCCAGCAGCCCCGACAGGGGGGGGAGCTACACCTTC
.	.	TRBJ1-1	TRBV28	14	CASSLTGPNTEAFF	TGTGCCAGCAGTTTGACAGGTCCGAACACTGAAGCTTTCTTT
.	.	TRBJ1-2	TRBV30	11	CAWRGGSGYTF	TGTGCCTGGAGAGGCGGGAGTGGCTACACCTTC
TRBD1	.	TRBJ2-7	TRBV9	15	CASSVGQGYSYEQYF	TGTGCCAGCAGCGTAGGACAGGGGTACTCCTACGAGCAGTACTTC
TRBD1	.	TRBJ1-2	TRBV9	16	CASSVAGQAANYGYTF	TGTGCCAGCAGCGTAGCAGGACAGGCAGCTAACTATGGCTACACCTTC
TRBD1	.	TRBJ1-4	TRBV9	14	CASSAGTGGEKLFF	TGTGCCAGCAGCGCCGGGACAGGGGGTGAAAAACTGTTTTTT
TRBD1	.	TRBJ2-2	TRBV6-6	16	CASGTGTGIESGELFF	TGTGCCAGCGGGACCGGGACAGGGATTGAGTCCGGGGAGCTGTTTTTT
TRBD1	once	TRBJ1-2	TRBV2	13	CASTRDRTYGYTF	TGTGCCAGCACCCGGGACAGGACCTATGGCTACACCTTC
.	.	TRBJ1-4	TRBV6-1	17	CASSEGLGHTTNEKLFF	TGTGCCAGCAGTGAAGGCCTAGGACACACAACTAATGAAAAACTGTTTTTT
TRBD2	once	TRBJ2-5	TRBV4-2	18	CASSQWTSGGTYGETQYF	TGTGCCAGCAGCCAGTGGACTAGCGGGGGGACCTATGGGGAGACCCAGTACTTC
.	.	TRBJ2-3	TRBV15	16	CATSRAGVDSTDTQYF	TGTGCCACCAGCAGAGCAGGGGTCGATAGCACAGATACGCAGTATTTT
.	.	TRBJ2-5	TRBV7-3	17	CASSLKGLAGAQETQYF	TGTGCCAGCAGCTTAAAGGGGCTCGCGGGGGCCCAAGAGACCCAGTACTTC
.	.	TRBJ2-2	TRBV7-7	16	CASSLALGTTPGELFF	TGTGCCAGCAGCTTAGCGTTGGGGACAACGCCCGGGGAGCTGTTTTTT
.	once	TRBJ1-5	TRBV6-5	14	CASRRHNSNQPQHF	TGTGCCAGCAGGAGACACAATAGCAATCAGCCCCAGCATTTT
TRBD1	.	TRBJ2-7	TRBV10-3	14	CAISDSGQGAEQYF	TGTGCCATCAGTGATTCCGGGCAGGGGGCTGAGCAGTACTTC
.	.	TRBJ1-5	TRBV19	17	CASSPRSGATSNQPQHF	TGTGCCAGTAGTCCCAGGTCAGGGGCGACTAGCAATCAGCCCCAGCATTTT
.	.	TRBJ1-1	TRBV19	13	CASSNSRNTEAFF	TGTGCCAGTAGTAATTCCAGAAACACTGAAGCTTTCTTT